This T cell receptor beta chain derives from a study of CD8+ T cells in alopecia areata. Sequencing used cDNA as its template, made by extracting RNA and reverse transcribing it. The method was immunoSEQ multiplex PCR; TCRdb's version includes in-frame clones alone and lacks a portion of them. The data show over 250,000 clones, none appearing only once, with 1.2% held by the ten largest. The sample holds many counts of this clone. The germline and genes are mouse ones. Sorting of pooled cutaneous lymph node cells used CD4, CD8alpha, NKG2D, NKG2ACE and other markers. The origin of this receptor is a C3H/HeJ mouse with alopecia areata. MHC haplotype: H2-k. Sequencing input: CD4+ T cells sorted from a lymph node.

CDR3 protein: CASSDREKRKDTQYF. CDR3 bases read: TGTGCCAGCAGTGACAGGGAAAAGAGGAAAGAC. The genes are TRBV15 and TRBJ2-5, with 7 nucleotides matching TRBD1. The read ends 4 residues shy of where the CDR3 ends; the end is completed using the germline J gene. CDR1 SGHND and CDR2 FRSKSL come from the germline V gene. This CDR3 has 15 amino acids.